Presented here are 20 T cell receptor beta chains from one specimen sequenced in a study of T cell responses to AZD1222 COVID-19 vaccine. Here immunoSEQ multiplex PCR was the method, and the copy in TCRdb shows in-frame clones only, minus some. The sample shows about 180,000 clones, just over 85% of them seen only once. Sequenced material: peripheral blood, taken 28 days after the second AZD1222 dose. These receptor sequences come from an adult who received the AZD1222 COVID-19 vaccine.

As concerns this clone: The junction shows a germline mismatch at one end, possibly a read error. The chain is built from TRBV7-7 and TRBJ2-3; 10 bases fit TRBD2. Looked up from germline, CDR1 is SSHAT and CDR2 is FNYEAQ (reference sequence). This CDR3 has 16 amino acids. CDR3 amino acids: CASSLGISGGADTQYF. Written as DNA, the CDR3 is TGTGCTAGCAGCTTAGGGATCAGCGGGGGGGCAGATACGCAGTATTTT.

This clone was picked up one time. The CDR3 DNA reads TGCAGCGTTGAAGGACTCAGGGATGGCTACACCTTC. Translation: CSVEGLRDGYTF. V is TRBV29-1 and J is TRBJ1-2; D possibly corresponds to TRBD1 (5 bases). With 1 base removed from V and 6 bases from J, the gap between germline ends came to 9 bases. In germline, CDR1 is SQVTM, CDR2 ANQGSEA. The CDR3 has 12 residues.

This sequence joins TRBV7-9 and TRBJ1-1, with D possibly TRBD1 on 6 matching bases. Per germline, CDR1 SEHNR and CDR2 FQNEAQ (reference sequence). Deletions cut 5 bases from V and 0 bases from J, with 10 bases between. The CDR3 length is 14 residues. This CDR3 reads CASSLGQLNTEAFF. In DNA form, the CDR3 reads TGTGCCAGCAGCCTTGGACAGTTGAACACTGAAGCTTTCTTT.

The chain has TRBV3-1 (or the pseudogene TRBV3-2) and TRBJ2-6; 7 nucleotides align to TRBD2. This CDR3 has 17 residues. V lost 4 bases and J lost 4; bases outside the gene matches: 10. Germline values: CDR1 LGHDT, CDR2 YNNKEL (reference sequence). CDR3 residues: CASSPRGGVAGANVLTF. Here the CDR3 DNA reads TGTGCCAGCAGCCCAAGGGGAGGGGTGGCCGGGGCCAACGTCCTGACTTTC.

This chain uses TRBV28 with TRBJ1-6, with D perhaps TRBD1 (6 bases). The CDR3 runs to 17 residues. Trimming removed 5 bases from V and 0 bases from J, with 14 bases in between. The germline V gene has CDR1 MDHEN and CDR2 SYDVKM. DNA for the CDR3: TGTGCCAGCAGTCCCGGACAGAGGAGCTCCTATAATTCACCCCTCCACTTT. Amino acid sequence: CASSPGQRSSYNSPLHF. The entire variable domain, with the rest obtained from reference TRBV28 and TRBJ1-6, is as follows: DVKVTQSSRYLVKRTGEKVFLECVQDMDHENMFWYRQDPGLGLRLIYFSYDVKMKEKGDIPEGYSVSREKKERFSLILESASTNQTSMYLCASSPGQRSSYNSPLHFGNGTRLTVT.

The rearrangement joins TRBV29-1 to TRBJ2-7; 7 bases are a match to TRBD1. The ends lost 7 bases at V and 3 bases at J; junction bases unmatched: 9. This CDR3 comprises 13 residues. The germline V gene has CDR1 SQVTM and CDR2 ANQGSEA. CDR3 loop: CSAKTQGNYEQYF. In DNA, the CDR3 is TGCAGCGCCAAAACACAGGGGAACTACGAGCAGTACTTC.

This chain joins TRBV12-3 or TRBV12-4 and TRBJ1-5, with D maybe TRBD1 (5 bases). V dropped 3 bases and J dropped 7 bases, with 10 bases sitting between them. This CDR3 is 13 amino acids long. The CDR3 sequence is CASSLGENQPQHF. For the CDR3, the DNA is TGTGCCAGCAGTTTGGGGGAAAACCAGCCCCAGCATTTT.

This clone has more than one count but fewer than ten. The chain carries TRBV7-9 and TRBJ2-5, with 11 bases aligning to TRBD1. Germline-derived CDR1 and CDR2 are SEHNR and FQNEAQ (reference sequence). The CDR3 runs to 16 residues. With V trimmed by 8 bases and J by 5 bases, 13 bases remained unmatched. The CDR3 loop reads CASVPGTGGPGETQYF. CDR3 nucleotides: TGTGCCAGCGTCCCGGGGACAGGGGGGCCTGGGGAGACCCAGTACTTC.

This chain links TRBV29-1 with TRBJ1-2; D is uncertain. The V gene's germline CDR1 is SQVTM and CDR2 ANQGSEA. Between the trimmed V and J ends, which lost 2 bases and 8 bases, there was a span of 9 bases. The CDR3 length is 11 residues. CDR3 sequence reads: CSVERQAGYTF. The CDR3 DNA follows: TGCAGCGTTGAACGGCAGGCAGGCTACACCTTC.

The V gene is TRBV4-2, the J gene TRBJ1-1; D ambiguous. Trimming removed 4 bases from V and 1 base from J, with 10 bases in between. Germline-derived CDR1 and CDR2 are LGHNA and YNFKEQ. This CDR3 is 14 amino acids long. For the CDR3, the DNA is TGTGCCAGCAGCCGACGAACAGAGAACACTGAAGCTTTCTTT. This codes for CASSRRTENTEAFF.

The chain recombines TRBV2 with TRBJ1-5; 10 nucleotides line up with TRBD1. V was clipped by 6 bases and J by 4 bases; unmatched bases: 6. The CDR3 totals 15 residues. Germline CDR1 reads SNHLY; CDR2 reads FYNNEI. The CDR3, as DNA: TGTGCCAGCAGAAGGGGACAGGGGACAAATCAGCCCCAGCATTTT. Translated: CASRRGQGTNQPQHF.

The chain's CDR3 is CASSFSGTGGSYEQYF. The DNA of the CDR3 is TGCGCCAGCAGCTTCTCCGGGACAGGGGGCTCCTACGAGCAGTACTTC. The rearrangement links TRBV5-1 to TRBJ2-7; 11 bases agree with TRBD1. V lost 2 bases and J lost 0; bases outside the gene matches: 4. Germline assignment: CDR1 SGHRS and CDR2 YFSETQ. The CDR3 length is 16 residues. Complete variable domain (other parts from reference TRBV5-1 and TRBJ2-7): KAGVTQTPRYLIKTRGQQVTLSCSPISGHRSVSWYQQTPGQGLQFLFEYFSETQRNKGNFPGRFSGRQFSNSRSEMNVSTLELGDSALYLCASSFSGTGGSYEQYFGPGTRLTVT.

This rearrangement joins TRBV7-2 to TRBJ2-3; no clear D. Trimming took off 1 base at V and 2 bases at J, with 7 bases between the two ends. The germline V gene has CDR1 SGHTA and CDR2 FQGNSA. The CDR3 is 14 amino acids. In DNA form, the CDR3 reads TGTGCCAGCAGCTTAGGGTTCATCACAGATACGCAGTATTTT. Translated: CASSLGFITDTQYF.

The chain is built from TRBV12-3 or TRBV12-4 and TRBJ2-1; possibly TRBD2 for D (5 bases). The CDR3 consists of 13 residues. Trimming left V 1 base short and J 7 bases short, with 8 bases between. CDR3 region: CASSLELVNEQFF. CDR3 DNA: TGTGCCAGCAGTTTAGAACTAGTGAATGAGCAGTTCTTC.

The rearrangement uses TRBV9 and TRBJ1-1; 7 nucleotides align to TRBD1. CDR1 and CDR2 from the germline V gene are SGDLS and YYNGEE. CDR3 length: 14 residues. V trimming: 3 bases; J trimming: 4 bases; junction bases outside the gene matches: 6. The CDR3 DNA follows: TGTGCCAGCAGCGCCGTGCAGGGGGGCACTGAAGCTTTCTTT. Translating it yields CASSAVQGGTEAFF.

This clone was recorded only once. This sequence joins TRBV4-2 and TRBJ2-3; D uncertain. CDR1 is LGHNA and CDR2 is YNFKEQ in the germline V gene. Trimming removed 6 bases at V and 3 bases at J, with 4 bases between. The CDR3 has 11 amino acids. CDR3 protein: CASSLTDTQYF. The CDR3 region has the DNA TGTGCCAGCAGTCTAACAGATACGCAGTATTTT.

V and J are TRBV29-1 and TRBJ2-2, with TRBD1 as a possible D gene (6 bases). Germline loops: CDR1 SQVTM, CDR2 ANQGSEA. V dropped 1 base and J dropped 4 bases, with 10 bases sitting between them. The CDR3 runs 14 residues. CDR3 protein: CSVEGRGSTGELFF. The CDR3 DNA reads as TGCAGCGTTGAAGGCAGGGGAAGCACCGGGGAGCTGTTTTTT.

J is TRBJ1-3 and V is TRBV6-6; D gene unclear. The CDR3 spans 11 residues. Per germline, CDR1 MNHNY and CDR2 SVGAGI (reference sequence). The V end was cut by 3 bases, the J end by 6 bases, with 3 bases between. CDR3 sequence: CASSYENTIYF. The CDR3 nucleotides read TGTGCCAGCAGTTATGAAAACACCATATATTTT.

The chain links TRBV30 to TRBJ2-3; no clear D. The germline V and J ends were trimmed by 5 bases and 2 bases, with 11 bases remaining between them. The CDR3 consists of 13 residues. Germline V gene data show CDR1 as GTSNPN and CDR2 as SVGIG (reference sequence). CDR3: CAWGLSFTDTQYF. The CDR3, as DNA: TGTGCCTGGGGGCTGTCTTTCACAGATACGCAGTATTTT.

The chain couples TRBV5-4 to TRBJ1-5; no firm D call. This CDR3 spans 13 amino acids. Germline V lookup: CDR1 SGHNT, CDR2 YYREEE (reference sequence). Trimming took 0 bases from V and 6 from J, leaving 7 bases between them. In nucleotides, the CDR3 is TGTGCCAGCAGCTTGGAAGGGATTCAGCCCCAGCATTTT. Protein product: CASSLEGIQPQHF.